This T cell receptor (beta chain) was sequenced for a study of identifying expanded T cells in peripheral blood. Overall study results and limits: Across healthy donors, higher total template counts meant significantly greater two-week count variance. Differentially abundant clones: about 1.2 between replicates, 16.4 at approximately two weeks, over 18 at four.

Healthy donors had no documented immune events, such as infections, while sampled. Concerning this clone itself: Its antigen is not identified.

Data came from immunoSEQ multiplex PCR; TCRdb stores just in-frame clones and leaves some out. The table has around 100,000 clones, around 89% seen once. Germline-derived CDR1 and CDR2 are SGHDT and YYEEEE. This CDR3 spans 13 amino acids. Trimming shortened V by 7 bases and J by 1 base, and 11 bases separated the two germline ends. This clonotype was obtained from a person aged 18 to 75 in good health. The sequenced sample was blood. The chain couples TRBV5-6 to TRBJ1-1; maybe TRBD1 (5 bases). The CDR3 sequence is CASGFGANTEAFF. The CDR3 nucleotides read TGTGCCAGCGGTTTTGGGGCGAACACTGAAGCTTTCTTT.